This T cell receptor (beta chain) was captured by sequencing in a study of a mutant IDH1 vaccine in newly diagnosed glioma (dated by TCRdb to the early 2020s). In terms of the full investigation: Patients received eight vaccinations in weeks 1, 3, 5, 7, 11, 15, 19 and 23, corresponding to visits V03 through V10. Of the 32 patients who were treated, around 60% were male and roughly 38% were female, and the mean age was roughly 40 years. Prior to enrollment, patients had been given standard therapy consisting of radiotherapy alone, temozolomide alone, or radiochemotherapy with temozolomide, with the combination given to most patients. Peripheral blood samples were drawn at six visits, namely V03 (baseline), V05, V07, V10, V12 and V13. For exploratory analyses, longitudinal TCRB deep sequencing was carried out in around 26 treated patients wherever samples were available. Vaccination was initiated 4-6 weeks after radiotherapy alone, or concurrently with temozolomide cycles in the chemotherapy-containing groups.

The CDR3 numbers 13 residues from cysteine through phenylalanine. Solely the CDR3 DNA is kept, with 39 bases framed from the first base. At the junction V is shortened by 3 bases and J by 5 bases, with 10 bases in between. Sequences MGHRA (CDR1) and YSYEKL (CDR2) are obtained from the germline V gene. Read against the paper, the sample's time point label means: week 11, during vaccination. Each vaccine dose, consisting of 300 ug of a 20-mer mutant IDH1 peptide in Montanide, was administered subcutaneously with topical imiquimod. Donors had newly diagnosed WHO grade 3 or 4 IDH1-mutant astrocytomas with loss of nuclear ATRX. The samples were drawn from NOA16, a multicentre, single-arm, open-label phase I trial in Germany that tested a mutant IDH1 peptide vaccine in humans for the first time. Genomic DNA for TCRB sequencing was isolated from EDTA blood with the DNeasy Blood and Tissue Kit. General study outcomes and caveats: Selection of PBMC samples for TCRB deep sequencing was based on availability. The authors stated that sample limitations prevented analyses of patient blood samples from being reproduced. Immune responses induced by the vaccine were seen in around 94% of patients across multiple MHC alleles. Pseudoprogression seemed to be unrelated to changes in the top peripheral T cell clonotypes found by TCRB sequencing.

Libraries were made using the immunoSEQ multiplex PCR assay. Rearranged TCR beta chain sequences were amplified using the hsTCRB Kit according to the manufacturer's protocol. An Illumina MiSeq was used to sequence the TCRB libraries. From the authors' description of their analysis: The proprietary platform of the kit vendor was used for demultiplexing, trimming and gene mapping. TCRdb carries this immuneACCESS record with in-frame sequences only. Its versions omit some clonotypes, under half of them owing to an unresolved V gene in the studies checked, with the rest unexplained. V and J calls and clone size are those listed in that table; D and trimming were worked out from the DNA. A total of under 55,000 clones appear in this sample, roughly nine tenths of them only once. Around 2.4% of the sample lies in the top ten. This clone has only a few counts. The target of this receptor is not known. Qualities for individual bases were not recorded, and no much larger clone is one base off.

This TCR was recovered from a man aged 45-65 years with glioma. The source was PBMCs, collected from a glioma patient whose treatment included an IDH1 peptide vaccine. The rearranged chain carries TRBV4-1 and TRBJ2-5, with the identity of the D gene unclear. The bases are TGCGCCAGCAGCCATTCCAATCGGGAGACCCAGTACTTC. Its protein product is CASSHSNRETQYF.